This is a list of T cell receptor beta chains from one sample in a study of T cell changes during pregnancy in multiple sclerosis. Only in-frame clones appear in the TCRdb table, and some are missing; sequencing was by immunoSEQ multiplex PCR. Found here are 40,000 or so clones, under 95% of them singletons; the top ten hold 0.37%. Sequencing was performed on CD4+ T cells from peripheral blood mononuclear cells, taken in the third trimester of pregnancy. The receptors were sampled from a female donor in good health, enrolled as a control in a pregnancy study. Each CDR3 is given with its conserved first and last residue. A D gene is named only where the DNA matches it firmly. Clone size is stated in some rows and not others, as once, few, many or a class when expanded.

v_call	d_call	clone_size	j_call	cdr3_aa	cdr3_nt
TRBV5-6	-	-	TRBJ2-7	CASSRFEFDYEQYF	TGTGCCAGCAGCCGGTTTGAGTTTGACTACGAGCAGTACTTC
TRBV5-1	TRBD2	-	TRBJ2-5	CASSLGGLAGQETQYF	TGCGCCAGCAGCTTGGGAGGACTAGCGGGGCAAGAGACCCAGTACTTC
TRBV5-1	-	-	TRBJ2-7	CASSLQAREQYF	TGCGCCAGCAGCTTACAGGCCCGTGAGCAGTACTTC
TRBV25-1	TRBD1	-	TRBJ1-3	CASSGGPGGYTIYF	TGTGCCAGCAGTGGAGGCCCAGGGGGGTACACCATATATTTT
TRBV27	-	-	TRBJ1-1	CASSPRRAAWGNTEAFF	TGTGCCAGCAGCCCCCGGAGGGCGGCTTGGGGCAACACTGAAGCTTTCTTT
TRBV7-9	-	-	TRBJ2-4	CASSLVTTKNIQYF	TGTGCCAGCAGCTTAGTGACTACCAAAAACATTCAGTACTTC
TRBV5-5	-	-	TRBJ1-2	CASSSSGQNYGYTF	TGTGCCAGCAGCTCTTCTGGACAGAACTATGGCTACACCTTC
TRBV6-5	TRBD1	-	TRBJ1-6	CASSQTGGYNSPLHF	TGTGCCAGCAGTCAGACAGGGGGTTATAATTCACCCCTCCACTTT
TRBV7-3	-	-	TRBJ2-1	CASSPTGLSYNEQFF	TGTGCCAGCAGCCCAACTGGGCTATCCTACAATGAGCAGTTCTTC
TRBV14	TRBD2	-	TRBJ2-1	CASSQILAGEQFF	TGTGCCAGCAGCCAGATTCTAGCGGGTGAGCAGTTCTTC
TRBV6-1	TRBD1	once	TRBJ2-5	CASSQALGTGGETQYF	TGTGCCAGCAGTCAAGCGCTCGGGACAGGGGGAGAGACCCAGTACTTC
TRBV7-8	-	-	TRBJ2-3	CASSPPAGATDTQYF	TGTGCCAGCAGCCCCCCTGCGGGGGCCACAGATACGCAGTATTTT
TRBV20-1	-	few	TRBJ1-2	CSAGRSGGYTF	TGCAGTGCCGGGAGGAGCGGGGGCTACACCTTC
TRBV19	-	-	TRBJ1-2	CASSMPAWRRHYGYTF	TGTGCCAGTAGTATGCCGGCCTGGCGGAGGCACTATGGCTACACCTTC
TRBV9	TRBD2	-	TRBJ2-1	CASSVRLAGGSNEQFF	TGTGCCAGCAGCGTACGACTAGCGGGAGGGTCCAATGAGCAGTTCTTC
TRBV6-5	TRBD1	-	TRBJ2-1	CASRPQGVGRDEQFF	TGTGCCAGCAGGCCGCAGGGGGTCGGTCGGGATGAGCAGTTCTTC
TRBV7-8	-	once	TRBJ2-7	CASSLGLENVYEQYF	TGTGCCAGCAGCTTAGGACTAGAAAACGTCTACGAGCAGTACTTC
TRBV19	TRBD2	-	TRBJ2-2	CASSTLFSGSNTGELFF	TGTGCCAGTAGTACCCTCTTTAGCGGGTCGAACACCGGGGAGCTGTTTTTT
TRBV2	-	once	TRBJ1-3	CASSEKGVAGNTIYF	TGTGCCAGCAGTGAAAAAGGAGTCGCCGGAAACACCATATATTTT
TRBV7-2	TRBD2	-	TRBJ2-7	CASGGGSSYEQYF	TGTGCCAGCGGGGGGGGGAGCTCCTACGAGCAGTACTTC
TRBV9	TRBD1	-	TRBJ2-2	CASSVGVGTGYSGELFF	TGTGCCAGCAGCGTAGGAGTAGGGACAGGGTATTCCGGGGAGCTGTTTTTT
TRBV4-1	-	-	TRBJ2-7	CASSPPGMGSGEQYF	TGCGCCAGTAGCCCCCCGGGAATGGGGTCGGGGGAGCAGTACTTC
TRBV28	TRBD1	-	TRBJ1-1	CASTGGKDRVANTEAFF	TGTGCCTCAACAGGGGGAAAGGACAGGGTAGCGAACACTGAAGCTTTCTTT
TRBV5-1	-	-	TRBJ1-4	CASSTDDGANEKLFF	TGCGCCAGCAGCACCGACGACGGGGCTAATGAAAAACTGTTTTTT
TRBV5-1	-	-	TRBJ2-1	CASVSGESSYNEQFF	TGCGCCAGCGTATCGGGGGAGAGCTCCTACAATGAGCAGTTCTTC
TRBV13	TRBD2	-	TRBJ2-3	CASSSNGPGTSGIGTQYF	TGTGCCAGCAGCTCGAATGGGCCCGGCACTAGCGGGATAGGTACGCAGTATTTT
TRBV9	-	-	TRBJ1-2	CASSVPGSGYTF	TGTGCCAGCAGCGTACCAGGGTCTGGCTACACCTTC
TRBV7-6	TRBD2	-	TRBJ2-5	CASSSRLAGGRETQYF	TGTGCCAGCAGCTCGAGACTAGCGGGGGGGCGAGAGACCCAGTACTTC
TRBV10-3	TRBD2	-	TRBJ2-1	CAISESKVLAGGDEQFF	TGTGCCATCAGTGAGTCGAAGGTTCTAGCGGGGGGCGATGAGCAGTTCTTC
TRBV5-1	-	-	TRBJ2-3	CASSLAPPSTDTQYF	TGCGCCAGCAGCTTGGCCCCTCCGAGCACAGATACGCAGTATTTT
TRBV28	-	-	TRBJ1-4	CASSFRTNEKLFF	TGTGCCAGCAGTTTTAGAACTAATGAAAAACTGTTTTTT
TRBV10-3	TRBD2	-	TRBJ2-2	CATTGTSGSSGELFF	TGTGCCACCACCGGGACTAGCGGGAGCTCCGGGGAGCTGTTTTTT
TRBV11-2	-	-	TRBJ2-1	CASSPRVQVEQFF	TGTGCCAGCAGCCCCCGTGTGCAGGTCGAGCAGTTCTTC
TRBV14	TRBD2	-	TRBJ2-1	CASSIGTRSYNEQFF	TGTGCCAGCAGTATTGGGACTAGAAGCTACAATGAGCAGTTCTTC
TRBV6-1	TRBD2	-	TRBJ2-3	CASSQLAGGPDTQYF	TGTGCCAGCAGTCAACTAGCGGGGGGGCCCGATACGCAGTATTTT